This T cell receptor beta chain was sequenced for a study of shared clonotypes between healthy human individuals. The wider study: CD4 naive cells filled three plates per donor, CD4 memory three, CD8 naive two and CD8 memory one.

Profiling relied on immunoSEQ multiplex PCR, and the TCRdb table lists in-frame clones only, not all of them. This sample has roughly 2.5 million clones, with 90% to 95% found just once. The CDR3 length is 13 residues. Germline assignment: CDR1 SEHNR and CDR2 FQNEAQ (reference sequence). V was trimmed by 4 bases and J by 9 bases, leaving 15 bases between them. The sequencing input was naive CD4+ T cells sorted from blood. Regarding subset: CD45RA+ positively selected. The chain is built from TRBV7-9 and TRBJ2-5; D is unresolved. The TCR originated in a man between 18 and 29 years old in good health. CDR3 nucleotide sequence: TGTGCCAGCAGCTATGATCTCGATAGGGCCCAGTACTTC. Protein sequence: CASSYDLDRAQYF. The variable domain in full, with the rest retrieved from reference TRBV7-9 and TRBJ2-5, is DTGVSQNPRHKITKRGQNVTFRCDPISEHNRLYWYRQTLGQGPEFLTYFQNEAQLEKSRLLSDRFSAERPKGSFSTLEIQRTEQGDSAMYLCASSYDLDRAQYFGPGTRLLVL.